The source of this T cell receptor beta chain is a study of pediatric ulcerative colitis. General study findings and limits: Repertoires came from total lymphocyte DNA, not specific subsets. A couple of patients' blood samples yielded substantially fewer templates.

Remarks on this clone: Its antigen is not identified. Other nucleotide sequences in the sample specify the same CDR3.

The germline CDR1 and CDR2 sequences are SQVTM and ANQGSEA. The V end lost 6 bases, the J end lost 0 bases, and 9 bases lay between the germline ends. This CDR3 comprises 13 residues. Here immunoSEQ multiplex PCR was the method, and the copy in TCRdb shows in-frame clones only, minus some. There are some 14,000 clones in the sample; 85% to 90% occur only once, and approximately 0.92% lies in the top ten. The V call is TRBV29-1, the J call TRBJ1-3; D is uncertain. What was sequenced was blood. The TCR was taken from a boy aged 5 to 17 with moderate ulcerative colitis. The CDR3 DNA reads TGCAGCGTGGGGAGTCACTCTGGAAACACCATATATTTT. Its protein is CSVGSHSGNTIYF.